This is a list of T cell receptor beta chains from one sample in a study of blood T cell repertoires in COVID-19. The data were produced by immunoSEQ multiplex PCR, yet TCRdb's version contains in-frame clones alone and is incomplete. In the table there are 250,000 to 300,000 clones, around 79% of which are singletons. The sequencing sample was made of peripheral blood. Every receptor here comes from a woman older than 75 with acute or convalescent COVID-19. CDR3s include the opening cysteine and the closing phenylalanine or tryptophan. The D gene is left open where the match is weak. Where a row states a size, it is once, few, many or the class of an expanded clone; other rows omit it.

-	-	TRBV18	TRBJ1-1	CASSPPSIRGSGAAFF	TGTGCCAGCTCACCCCCATCCATTCGGGGTAGTGGTGCAGCTTTCTTT
-	TRBD2	TRBV5-4	TRBJ2-1	CASSLSSGGHNEQFF	TGTGCCAGCAGCTTGTCTAGCGGGGGACACAATGAGCAGTTCTTC
-	TRBD1	TRBV6-1	TRBJ1-5	CASSEWDRNSNQPQHF	TGTGCCAGCAGTGAATGGGACAGGAATAGCAATCAGCCCCAGCATTTT
-	-	TRBV10-3	TRBJ2-2	CAISSGTGELFF	TGTGCCATCAGCAGCGGCACCGGGGAGCTGTTTTTT
-	TRBD1	TRBV6-1	TRBJ2-2	CASSSGGTGELFF	TGTGCCAGCAGCTCAGGGGGAACCGGGGAGCTGTTTTTT
-	-	TRBV6-2/TRBV6-3	TRBJ2-7	CASSRQQSYEQYF	TGTGCCAGCAGTCGACAGCAATCCTACGAGCAGTACTTC
-	-	TRBV27	TRBJ2-1	CASSLSARYNEQFF	TGTGCCAGCAGTTTATCGGCTAGGTACAATGAGCAGTTCTTC
-	-	TRBV3-1/TRBV3-2	TRBJ1-6	CASSQLSNSPLHF	TGTGCCAGCAGCCAACTGAGCAATTCACCCCTCCACTTT
-	TRBD1	TRBV7-9	TRBJ1-5	CASSRQGGGNQPQHF	TGTGCCAGCAGCCGACAGGGTGGAGGCAATCAGCCCCAGCATTTT
-	TRBD2	TRBV12-5	TRBJ2-1	CASGLVLGGGRPRRNEQFF	TGTGCTAGTGGTTTGGTACTCGGGGGGGGACGACCGAGGCGCAATGAGCAGTTCTTC
-	-	TRBV6-5	TRBJ1-6	CASSYENNSPLHF	TGTGCCAGCAGTTATGAGAATAATTCACCCCTCCACTTT
few	-	TRBV6-2/TRBV6-3	TRBJ1-2	CASSPVSSPYGYTF	TGTGCCAGCAGCCCCGTAAGTAGCCCCTATGGCTACACCTTC
-	TRBD1	TRBV27	TRBJ1-2	CASSLSWTGGYTF	TGTGCCAGCAGTCTTTCCTGGACAGGAGGCTACACCTTC
few	TRBD1	TRBV3-1/TRBV3-2	TRBJ2-3	CASSPTGTGIPDTQYF	TGTGCCAGCAGCCCCACCGGGACAGGGATCCCAGATACGCAGTATTTT
once	TRBD2	TRBV7-2	TRBJ2-1	CASSLAGTSGGTNEQFF	TGTGCCAGCAGCTTAGCGGGGACTAGCGGGGGGACCAATGAGCAGTTCTTC
-	-	TRBV21-1	TRBJ2-1	CASSWSSGSFNEQFF	TGTGCCAGCAGCTGGTCTAGCGGGAGTTTTAATGAGCAGTTCTTC
-	-	TRBV5-1	TRBJ2-5	CASNRGGAQETQYF	TGCGCCAGCAATCGGGGCGGGGCGCAAGAGACCCAGTACTTC
once	-	TRBV2	TRBJ2-5	CASSLGGTDQETQYF	TGTGCCAGCAGTTTAGGGGGGACAGACCAAGAGACCCAGTACTTC
-	TRBD1	TRBV20-1	TRBJ1-5	CSASAGTGNQPQHF	TGCAGTGCTAGTGCCGGGACAGGCAATCAGCCCCAGCATTTT
-	TRBD1	TRBV7-9	TRBJ1-1	CASSLPRTGNTEAFF	TGTGCCAGCAGCCTACCGCGGACAGGGAACACTGAAGCTTTCTTT
-	TRBD1	TRBV18	TRBJ2-7	CASSNDRVLYEQYF	TGTGCCAGCTCAAACGACAGGGTCCTCTACGAGCAGTACTTC
-	-	TRBV7-6	TRBJ1-1	CASSLVQNTEAFF	TGTGCCAGCAGCTTAGTTCAGAACACTGAAGCTTTCTTT
-	-	TRBV4-2	TRBJ2-2	CASSRGGLTNTGELFF	TGTGCCAGCAGCCGCGGTGGCCTAACGAACACCGGGGAGCTGTTTTTT
many	TRBD1	TRBV5-4	TRBJ1-6	CASSPNRGTGSPLHF	TGTGCCAGCAGCCCGAACAGGGGAACAGGCTCACCCCTCCACTTT
-	-	TRBV5-3	TRBJ1-6	CARSLDDGSGKNSPLHF	TGTGCCAGAAGCTTGGACGACGGCTCAGGAAAGAATTCACCCCTCCACTTT
-	-	TRBV5-1	TRBJ2-1	CASSLGIAAQYNEQFF	TGCGCCAGCAGCTTGGGTATAGCAGCCCAATACAATGAGCAGTTCTTC
-	TRBD1	TRBV7-7	TRBJ2-5	CASSSTTGGIGETQYF	TGTGCCAGCAGCTCAACGACAGGGGGCATTGGGGAGACCCAGTACTTC
once	-	TRBV19	TRBJ1-2	CASSLGPGVSGYTF	TGTGCCAGTAGTCTCGGCCCCGGGGTGAGTGGCTACACCTTC
-	-	TRBV5-4	TRBJ1-4	CASSFRGVTNEKLFF	TGTGCCAGCAGCTTCAGGGGAGTGACTAATGAAAAACTGTTTTTT
-	TRBD1	TRBV6-5	TRBJ1-3	CASRDRQGHTIYF	TGTGCCAGCAGGGACCGACAGGGACACACCATATATTTT
-	-	TRBV7-9	TRBJ1-3	CASSFSTGDGNTIYF	TGTGCCAGCAGCTTTTCTACAGGTGATGGAAACACCATATATTTT
-	-	TRBV7-9	TRBJ1-1	CASSLDTGNTEAFF	TGTGCCAGCAGCTTAGACACAGGGAACACTGAAGCTTTCTTT
-	-	TRBV2	TRBJ1-6	CASSTQALDSPLHF	TGTGCCAGCAGCACACAGGCGTTGGATTCACCCCTCCACTTT
-	TRBD2	TRBV2	TRBJ2-1	CASSGLAGHGRQFF	TGTGCCAGCAGCGGTCTAGCGGGCCACGGACGGCAGTTCTTC
-	TRBD2	TRBV18	TRBJ2-1	CASSPGLAGAGGNEQFF	TGTGCCAGCTCACCGGGACTAGCGGGAGCGGGAGGAAATGAGCAGTTCTTC
-	-	TRBV5-1	TRBJ2-3	CASSFTTTDTQYF	TGCGCCAGCAGCTTTACTACCACAGATACGCAGTATTTT
-	TRBD1	TRBV5-1	TRBJ1-2	CASSLGQGSGYTF	TGCGCCAGCAGCCTAGGACAGGGGAGTGGCTACACCTTC
-	TRBD2	TRBV20-1	TRBJ2-1	CSASLGGPLAGGHEQFF	TGCAGTGCTAGTCTAGGTGGTCCGCTAGCGGGGGGCCATGAGCAGTTCTTC
-	TRBD2	TRBV7-9	TRBJ2-5	CASSRGLAGGLRTQYF	TGTGCCAGCAGCAGGGGACTAGCGGGGGGACTTAGGACCCAGTACTTC
-	-	TRBV30	TRBJ2-3	CAWSVVTDTQYF	TGTGCCTGGAGCGTTGTGACAGATACGCAGTATTTT
few	TRBD2	TRBV19	TRBJ2-1	CASSRRASGNPNEQFF	TGTGCCAGTAGTCGGAGAGCTAGCGGCAACCCTAATGAGCAGTTCTTC
-	-	TRBV2	TRBJ1-4	CASSDGPRGKKLFF	TGTGCCAGCAGTGATGGTCCCCGGGGAAAGAAACTGTTTTTT
-	-	TRBV6-1	TRBJ1-3	CASSETGNTIYF	TGTGCCAGCAGTGAAACAGGAAACACCATATATTTT
once	-	TRBV12-2	TRBJ2-5	CASRLGHLGHLQETQYF	TGTGCAAGTCGCTTAGGGCATCTGGGACACCTACAAGAGACCCAGTACTTC
-	TRBD1	TRBV19	TRBJ2-3	CASSTRTGTITDTQYF	TGTGCCAGTAGTACCCGGACAGGGACCATCACAGATACGCAGTATTTT
-	TRBD1	TRBV19	TRBJ1-3	CASSTGQAMSGNTIYF	TGTGCCAGTAGTACCGGACAGGCAATGAGTGGAAACACCATATATTTT
-	TRBD2	TRBV10-3	TRBJ2-2	CAISQKGLAGVSGGELFF	TGTGCCATCAGCCAAAAGGGACTAGCGGGAGTATCCGGCGGGGAGCTGTTTTTT
-	-	TRBV20-1	TRBJ2-5	CSASLSETQYF	TGCAGTGCTAGTTTGAGCGAGACCCAGTACTTC
-	-	TRBV15	TRBJ2-7	CATSRGQLDSYEQYF	TGTGCCACCAGCAGAGGACAGTTGGACTCCTACGAGCAGTACTTC
few	-	TRBV6-5	TRBJ2-5	CASRSGKETQYF	TGTGCCAGCAGGAGCGGAAAAGAGACCCAGTACTTC
few	TRBD1	TRBV6-1	TRBJ2-2	CASSETGGTGELFF	TGTGCCAGCAGTGAGACAGGGGGCACCGGGGAGCTGTTTTTT
few	-	TRBV3-1/TRBV3-2	TRBJ2-7	CASSQRGYRGEGNPYEQYF	TGTGCCAGCAGCCAACGGGGGTACCGTGGGGAAGGGAACCCATACGAGCAGTACTTC
-	TRBD1	TRBV5-1	TRBJ1-4	CASRTAGTGNEKLFF	TGCGCCAGCAGAACGGCCGGGACAGGGAATGAAAAACTGTTTTTT
-	-	TRBV25-1	TRBJ2-3	CASSELGGTTDTQYF	TGTGCCAGCAGTGAATTGGGGGGGACAACAGATACGCAGTATTTT
-	TRBD1	TRBV5-1	TRBJ2-1	CASSSGTDKTNEQFF	TGCGCCAGCAGCTCCGGGACAGACAAGACAAATGAGCAGTTCTTC
once	-	TRBV2	TRBJ2-1	CASSEDRGGINEQFF	TGTGCCAGCAGTGAAGACAGGGGGGGAATAAATGAGCAGTTCTTC
once	TRBD2	TRBV9	TRBJ2-5	CASSLGLAGGVQETQYF	TGTGCCAGCAGCTTAGGACTAGCGGGAGGGGTCCAAGAGACCCAGTACTTC
-	-	TRBV6-4	TRBJ2-5	CASSPGSRETQYF	TGTGCCAGCAGCCCCGGGAGTAGGGAGACCCAGTACTTC
-	TRBD1	TRBV5-4	TRBJ2-1	CASSSGQGARSEQFF	TGTGCCAGCAGCTCCGGACAGGGGGCGAGGAGTGAGCAGTTCTTC